This TCR beta chain is from a study of T cells in Graves' hyperthyroidism and ophthalmopathy. Points from the study as a whole: Ophthalmopathy, which appeared later, was predicted by the model a median about 6.8 months before onset. Researchers found most expanded thyroid clonotypes above 0.001 in blood as well.

Between the trimmed V and J ends, which lost 1 base and 7 bases, there was a span of 17 bases. This CDR3 is 17 amino acids long. Germline CDR1 MGHDK, CDR2 SYGVNS. With respect to this clonotype: Its antigen is as yet unknown.

Graves' hyperthyroidism is called stable when ophthalmopathy does not progress within 18 months. Amplified regions were TCR beta CDR3 sequences from RNA transcripts. The study used the HTBI primer set for a first-round RT-PCR of the TCR CDR3. TCRdb itself ran the multiplex PCR reads through MiXCR, one entry per CDR3 protein. The data show a few hundred thousand distinct CDR3 sequences, around 46% seen once. V gene TRBV25-1 combines with J gene TRBJ1-6; tentative D call: TRBD1 (6 bases). The source is a young woman with Graves' hyperthyroidism. Sequencing was carried out using peripheral blood or thyroid tissue (not recorded which). The CDR3 reads CASSESRTAWWNSPLHF. DNA of the CDR3: TGTGCCAGCAGTGAATCCAGGACAGCGTGGTGGAATTCACCCCTCCACTTT.